The 12 T cell receptor beta chains below all came from one sample that was sequenced in a study of beta chain features in type 1 diabetes. Regarding the study as a whole: In every one of the four CD4+ subsets, TCRB CDR3s were moderately but significantly shorter in Type 1 diabetes patients.

Their antigens are not known. The investigators reverse transcribed all of the isolated RNA, so they sequenced expressed TCRB transcripts. Produced via immunoSEQ multiplex PCR; TCRdb's table is partial and in-frame only. The sample records around 600,000 clones, 9.5% to 15% being singletons. Sequenced material: naive CD4+ T cells from blood. The receptor source for this set is a man between 25 and 39 years old with type 1 diabetes.

This clone was counted only a few times. J is TRBJ2-7 and V is TRBV2; the match to TRBD1 covers 8 bases. Per germline, CDR1 SNHLY and CDR2 FYNNEI. The CDR3 sequence is 15 residues long. J was trimmed by 2 bases and V by 2 bases; bases with no gene match: 5. The CDR3 here is CASSEQGAEAYEQYF. The CDR3, as DNA: TGTGCCAGCAGTGAACAGGGGGCCGAAGCCTACGAGCAGTACTTC.

This clone was found a few times. The chain recombines TRBV7-2 with TRBJ2-7, with 13 bases aligning to TRBD2. The germline CDR1 and CDR2 sequences are SGHTA and FQGNSA. The CDR3 runs 18 residues. Trimming cost V 1 base and J 4 bases; bases outside gene matches: 10. CDR3 protein: CASSLGAGLAGIPYEQYF. In DNA, the CDR3 is TGTGCCAGCAGCTTAGGGGCGGGACTAGCGGGGATTCCATACGAGCAGTACTTC.

Points on this clone: An end of the junction does not agree with germline; a read error may underlie this. This rearrangement joins TRBV10-3 to TRBJ2-5, with a possible D match to TRBD2 (6 bases). The germline V gene has CDR1 ENHRY and CDR2 SYGVKD. The CDR3 extends over 15 amino acids. The CDR3 DNA reads as TGTGCCAGCAGTGAGTCTGCGGGGAATCCGGAGACCCAGTACTTC. Translated: CASSESAGNPETQYF.

This clone was detected only a few times. Because it lacks the conserved phenylalanine or tryptophan at the end, this CDR3 is likely a read error. The DNA is left out, because the CDR3 cannot be placed on it with certainty; the CDR3 is given as TCRdb lists it. This chain uses TRBV7-9 with TRBJ1-2. CDR1 SEHNR and CDR2 FQNEAQ come from the germline V gene (reference sequence). Ends included, the CDR3 has 16 residues. The CDR3 loop is CASSPRRAAEGGLNYE.

The chain employs TRBV7-2 and TRBJ1-2; D not resolved. The V end was cut by 1 base, the J end by 6 bases, with 12 bases between. Per germline, CDR1 SGHTA and CDR2 FQGNSA. This CDR3 has 14 residues. The CDR3 nucleotides read TGTGCCAGCAGCTTAGTAGAAGGGCCCAATGGCTACACCTTC. This encodes CASSLVEGPNGYTF.

The rearrangement links TRBV5-1 to TRBJ2-6; 8 bases are a match to TRBD1. V shed 4 bases, J shed 0 bases, and the junction held 18 bases outside the gene matches. Germline loops: CDR1 SGHRS, CDR2 YFSETQ. The CDR3 is made up of 21 amino acids. CDR3 protein: CASSPQSPGQAEFSGANVLTF. The CDR3 DNA sequence: TGCGCCAGCAGCCCCCAATCTCCGGGACAGGCTGAGTTCTCTGGGGCCAACGTCCTGACTTTC.

V usage is TRBV28 and J usage is TRBJ1-2; no firm D call. CDR3 length: 12 amino acids. Germline CDR1 MDHEN, CDR2 SYDVKM. The germline V and J ends were trimmed by 3 bases and 3 bases, with 5 bases remaining between them. In DNA form, the CDR3 reads TGTGCCAGCAGTTTCGTCTACTATGGCTACACCTTC. Translated: CASSFVYYGYTF.

This clone was seen more than once but under ten times. This chain links TRBV9 with TRBJ2-1, with 11 bases that match TRBD2. The CDR3 consists of 17 residues. With V trimmed by 0 bases and J by 10 bases, 12 bases remained unmatched. The germline gives CDR1 SGDLS, CDR2 YYNGEE. The CDR3 nucleotides read TGTGCCAGCAGCGTAGTGGGGACTAGCGGACCCACGGGGGAGCAGTTCTTC. It is translated as CASSVVGTSGPTGEQFF.

This chain links TRBV7-2 with TRBJ1-2; 8 bases map to TRBD1. Germline V gene lookup returns CDR1 SGHTA and CDR2 FQGNSA. V shed 5 bases, J shed 4 bases, and the junction held 12 bases outside the gene matches. The CDR3 spans 16 residues. CDR3: CASSLDRDPATYGYTF. DNA for the CDR3: TGTGCCAGCAGCCTGGACAGGGACCCCGCGACCTATGGCTACACCTTC.

This clone was observed a handful of times. The rearrangement joins TRBV5-1 to TRBJ2-1; 9 bases match TRBD2. With 4 bases clipped from V and 4 bases from J, the junction kept 12 bases outside the gene matches. From germline, CDR1 is SGHRS and CDR2 YFSETQ. This CDR3 has 17 residues. CDR3 protein: CASSPGASGAIYNEQFF. The DNA for the CDR3 is TGCGCCAGCAGCCCCGGGGCTAGCGGGGCAATATACAATGAGCAGTTCTTC.

This clone was counted a few times. The rearrangement uses TRBV10-3 and TRBJ1-5; no clear D. Germline V gene sequence: CDR1 ENHRY, CDR2 SYGVKD. This CDR3 is 16 amino acids long. V gave up 1 base and J gave up 1 base, with 11 bases separating them. The CDR3 DNA reads as TGTGCCATCAGTGAGTTCGGGGAAGGGAGCAATCAGCCCCAGCATTTT. Translating it yields CAISEFGEGSNQPQHF.

The chain joins TRBV2 to TRBJ1-2; 7 bases map to TRBD1. Germline V gene lookup returns CDR1 SNHLY and CDR2 FYNNEI. The V segment lost 4 bases and the J segment 4 bases; nucleotides outside the gene matches: 3. The CDR3 covers 13 residues. The CDR3 protein is CASSGDRGYGYTF. For the CDR3, the DNA is TGTGCCAGCAGTGGGGACAGAGGCTATGGCTACACCTTC.